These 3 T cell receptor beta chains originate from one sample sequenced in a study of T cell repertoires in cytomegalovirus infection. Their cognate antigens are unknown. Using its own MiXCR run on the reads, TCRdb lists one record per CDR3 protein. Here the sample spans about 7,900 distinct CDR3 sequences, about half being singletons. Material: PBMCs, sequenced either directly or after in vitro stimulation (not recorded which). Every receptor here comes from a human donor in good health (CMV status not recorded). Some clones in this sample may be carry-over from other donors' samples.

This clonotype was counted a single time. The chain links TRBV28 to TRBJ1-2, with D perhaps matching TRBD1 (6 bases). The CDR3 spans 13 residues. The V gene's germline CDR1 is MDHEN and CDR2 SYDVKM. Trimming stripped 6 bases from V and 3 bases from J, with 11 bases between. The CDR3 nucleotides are TGTGCCAGCAGACTCAGGGGAGACTATGGCTACACCTTC. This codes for CASRLRGDYGYTF.

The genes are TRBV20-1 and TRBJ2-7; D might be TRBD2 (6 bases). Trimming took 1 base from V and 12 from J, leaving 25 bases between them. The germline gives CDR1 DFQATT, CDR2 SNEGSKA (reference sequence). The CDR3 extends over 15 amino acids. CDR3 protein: CSARGWEVLSSDPYF. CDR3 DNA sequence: TGCAGTGCTAGAGGGTGGGAGGTCCTCTCCTCCGATCCGTACTTC.

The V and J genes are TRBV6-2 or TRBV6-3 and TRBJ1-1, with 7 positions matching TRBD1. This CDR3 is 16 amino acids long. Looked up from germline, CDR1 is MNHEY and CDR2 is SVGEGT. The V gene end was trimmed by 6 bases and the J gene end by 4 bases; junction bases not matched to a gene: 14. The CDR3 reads CASRLDIGTAGTEAFF. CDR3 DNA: TGTGCCAGCAGACTCGACATCGGGACAGCTGGCACTGAAGCTTTCTTT.